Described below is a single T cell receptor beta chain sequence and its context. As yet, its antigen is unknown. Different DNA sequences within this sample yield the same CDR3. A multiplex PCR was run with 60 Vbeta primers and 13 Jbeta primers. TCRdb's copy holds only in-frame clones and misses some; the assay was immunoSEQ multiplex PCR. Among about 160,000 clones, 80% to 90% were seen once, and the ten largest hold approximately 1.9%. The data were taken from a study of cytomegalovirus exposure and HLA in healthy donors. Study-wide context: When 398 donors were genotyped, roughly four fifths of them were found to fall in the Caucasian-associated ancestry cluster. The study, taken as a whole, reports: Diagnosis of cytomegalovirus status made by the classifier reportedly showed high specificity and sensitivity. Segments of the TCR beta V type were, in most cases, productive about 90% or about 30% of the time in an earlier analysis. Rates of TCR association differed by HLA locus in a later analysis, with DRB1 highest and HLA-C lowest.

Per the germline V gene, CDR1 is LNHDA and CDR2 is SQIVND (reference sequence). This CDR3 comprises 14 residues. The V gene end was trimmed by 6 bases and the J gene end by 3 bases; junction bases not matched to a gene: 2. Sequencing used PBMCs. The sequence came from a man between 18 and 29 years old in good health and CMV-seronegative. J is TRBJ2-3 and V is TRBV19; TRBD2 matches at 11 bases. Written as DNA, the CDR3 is TGTGCCAGTAGAACTAGCGGGAGTACAGATACGCAGTATTTT. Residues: CASRTSGSTDTQYF.